This TCR beta chain stems from a study of T cells of healthy individuals. This clonotype was observed at least ten times. TCRdb re-called the 5' RACE reads with MiXCR, one entry per CDR3 protein. This table holds about 96,000 distinct CDR3 sequences, 15% to 20% found once. Germline CDR1 DFQATT, CDR2 SNEGSKA (reference sequence). This CDR3 contains 14 residues. This sequence originates from a human donor in good health. This chain links TRBV20-1 with TRBJ2-7, with 7 positions matching TRBD1. CDR3 coding DNA: TGCACCGTTGGACGACAGGGTCTTGACTACGAGCAGTACTTC. Translation: CTVGRQGLDYEQYF.